These 8 T cell receptor beta chains share one sample of origin, sequenced in a study of cytotoxic CD8 clonotypes in ibrutinib-treated CLL. Profiled with immunoSEQ multiplex PCR; TCRdb holds only in-frame clones, not every one. The table records about 200,000 clones, more than 75% of them present only once. Sequencing used PBMCs, obtained after 12 months of ibrutinib treatment. The receptors were sampled from a human donor with chronic lymphocytic leukemia.

V is TRBV5-6 and J is TRBJ2-1; D gene uncertain. The germline V gene encodes CDR1 SGHDT and CDR2 YYEEEE. V was shortened by 2 bases and J by 10 bases, with 7 bases between the two germline ends. This CDR3 has 11 residues. The CDR3 reads CASSFELEQFF. For the CDR3, the DNA is TGTGCCAGCAGCTTCGAACTAGAGCAGTTCTTC.

The V call is TRBV6-5, the J call TRBJ2-1, with D uncertain. CDR3 length equals 13 residues. V was pared by 2 bases and J by 4 bases, with 6 bases between. Germline CDR1 reads MNHEY; CDR2 reads SVGAGI. The CDR3 loop reads CASSYDSYNEQFF. The CDR3 DNA is TGTGCCAGCAGTTACGACTCTTACAATGAGCAGTTCTTC.

This chain joins TRBV19 and TRBJ2-1; 8 bases line up with TRBD2. The germline gives CDR1 LNHDA, CDR2 SQIVND (reference sequence). The CDR3 has 15 amino acids. With 2 bases clipped from V and 9 bases from J, the junction kept 9 bases outside the gene matches. This CDR3 reads CASSITSGGPSEQFF. The CDR3 DNA reads TGTGCCAGTAGTATAACCAGCGGGGGCCCCAGTGAGCAGTTCTTC.

The rearrangement links TRBV27 to TRBJ1-3; possibly TRBD1 for D (5 bases). CDR3 length: 13 residues. CDR1 is MNHEY and CDR2 is SMNVEV in the germline V gene (reference sequence). Trimming pared 8 bases from V and 0 bases from J, leaving 8 bases between. The CDR3 DNA follows: TGTGCCAGCGGGACTTTCTCTGGAAACACCATATATTTT. It specifies CASGTFSGNTIYF.

The CDR3 region is CASSLDVSTEAFF. CDR3 coding DNA: TGTGCCAGCAGCTTAGATGTATCCACTGAAGCTTTCTTT. The J gene is TRBJ1-1, the V gene TRBV11-2, with unresolved D. CDR1 is SGHAT, CDR2 FQNNGV, per germline. This CDR3 is built from 13 residues. The V gene lost 0 bases and the J gene lost 4 bases, with 6 bases spanning the gap.

This chain uses TRBV19 with TRBJ1-2; D ambiguous. CDR3 length: 12 amino acids. CDR1 and CDR2 from the germline V gene are LNHDA and SQIVND (reference sequence). Between the trimmed V and J ends, which lost 5 bases and 7 bases, there was a span of 11 bases. The CDR3 reads CASSGSFSGYTF. The CDR3 DNA is TGTGCCAGTAGTGGCAGCTTCTCTGGCTACACCTTC. The whole variable domain, remainder taken from reference TRBV19 and TRBJ1-2, is DGGITQSPKYLFRKEGQNVTLSCEQNLNHDAMYWYRQDPGQGLRLIYYSQIVNDFQKGDIAEGYSVSREKKESFPLTVTSAQKNPTAFYLCASSGSFSGYTFGSGTRLTVV.

This clone was seen a handful of times. V usage is TRBV2 and J usage is TRBJ2-7; 8 bases map to TRBD1. This CDR3 has 15 amino acids. In germline, CDR1 is SNHLY, CDR2 FYNNEI. V lost 6 bases to trimming and J lost 2 bases; unmatched junction nucleotides: 9. CDR3 in amino acids: CASSLQGAGPYEQYF. DNA for the CDR3: TGTGCCAGCAGCCTTCAGGGGGCCGGACCCTACGAGCAGTACTTC.

This sequence joins TRBV7-9 and TRBJ2-5; TRBD2 might be the D (5 bases). V shed 2 bases and J shed 4 bases, with 17 bases lying between them. Germline V gene sequence: CDR1 SEHNR, CDR2 FQNEAQ (reference sequence). This CDR3 has 16 residues. The CDR3: CASSLRRVTVGETQYF. CDR3 coding DNA: TGTGCCAGCAGCTTACGGCGGGTCACGGTGGGAGAGACCCAGTACTTC.